A selection of T cell receptor beta chains follows, all from one sample in a study of T cells in Graves' hyperthyroidism and ophthalmopathy. Each CDR3 protein gets one entry after TCRdb re-called the multiplex PCR reads with MiXCR. The data contain fewer than 500,000 distinct CDR3 sequences, roughly 14% of them singletons. Specimen: blood. All receptors derive from a man between 18 and 35 years old with Graves' ophthalmopathy. Each CDR3 is given with its conserved first and last residue. The order of the fields is D gene, clone size, J gene, V gene, CDR3 DNA, CDR3 protein. A D gene is named only where the DNA matches it firmly. The size of a clone is reported for some rows only, either as once, few or many, or as a class for expanded clones.

>.|many|TRBJ2-3|TRBV30
TGTGCCTGGAGTTCCCAGAGCACAGATACGCAGTATTTT
CAWSSQSTDTQYF
>TRBD1|.|TRBJ2-1|TRBV5-1
TGCGCCAGCAGCTTTGGACAGGGCCTCAACAATGAGCAGTTCTTC
CASSFGQGLNNEQFF
>.|many|TRBJ1-4|TRBV7-8
TGTGCCAGCAGCTCCCCGCGGGGGCCTAATGAAAAACTGTTTTTT
CASSSPRGPNEKLFF
>.|many|TRBJ1-5|TRBV7-2
TGTGCCAGCAGCTTATTTGGGCAGGGAGGAGGTCAGCCCCAGCATTTT
CASSLFGQGGGQPQHF
>TRBD2|few|TRBJ2-1|TRBV4-1
TGCGCCAGCAGCCGTACATGGGGGACTAGCGGGAGTAGGGACAATGAGCAGTTCTTC
CASSRTWGTSGSRDNEQFF
>.|few|TRBJ1-4|TRBV6-1
TGTGCCAGCAGGCGCTCTGGGGGCCCAACTAATGAAAAACTGTTTTTT
CASRRSGGPTNEKLFF
>TRBD2|few|TRBJ2-7|TRBV4-2
TGTGCCAGCAGCCCGGCAGGGACTAGCACCGACGAGCAGTACTTC
CASSPAGTSTDEQYF
>.|few|TRBJ2-7|TRBV30
TGTGCCTGGAGTGTTGTAGGCCCCTACGAGCAGTACTTC
CAWSVVGPYEQYF
>TRBD1|.|TRBJ2-4|TRBV6-1
TGTGCCAGCACGACAGGGATAAACATTCAGTACTTC
CASTTGINIQYF
>.|.|TRBJ1-4|TRBV6-1
TGTGCCAGCAGTGAGGAACCTGGCGGGGAAAAACTGTTTTTT
CASSEEPGGEKLFF
>TRBD2|few|TRBJ2-5|TRBV30
TGTGCCTGGGGGCCTCCCTCGGGACTAGCAGGCCAAGAGACCCAGTACTTC
CAWGPPSGLAGQETQYF
>TRBD1|many|TRBJ1-5|TRBV3-1
TGTGCCAGCAGCCAAGACGCAAGACAGGGTAAAAGGGAAAGCAATCAGCCCCAGCATTTT
CASSQDARQGKRESNQPQHF
>TRBD1|many|TRBJ2-1|TRBV5-1
TGCGCCAGCAGCCATATCGGACAGGGCCCCTACAATGAGCAGTTCTTC
CASSHIGQGPYNEQFF
>.|.|TRBJ2-1|TRBV6-1
TGTGCCAGCAGTGATCCGGGACTTTTCAGTAATGAGCAGTTCTTC
CASSDPGLFSNEQFF
>.|.|TRBJ1-1|TRBV12-3/TRBV12-4
TGTGCCAGCAGTTTTACGAGATTGAACACTGAAGCTTTCTTT
CASSFTRLNTEAFF
>.|many|TRBJ2-5|TRBV30
TGTGCCTGGAGTGTACTAGCCGCTAAAGAGACCCAGTACTTC
CAWSVLAAKETQYF
>.|many|TRBJ2-7|TRBV13
TGTGCCAGCAGACACGGACGGAGGTCGGGTGGCGAGCAGTACTTC
CASRHGRRSGGEQYF
>.|.|TRBJ2-1|TRBV4-1
TGCGCCAGCGCTGGGCCGTTACCGAGCTCCTACAATGAGCAGTTCTTC
CASAGPLPSSYNEQFF
>.|.|TRBJ1-2|TRBV4-1
TGCGCCAGCAGCCCGAGGACAGCCGATGGCTACACCTTC
CASSPRTADGYTF
>.|many|TRBJ2-5|TRBV11-2
TGTGCCAGCAGCTTGTGGGTTCGTGGCGTCTCAGAGACCCAGTACTTC
CASSLWVRGVSETQYF
>.|many|TRBJ2-5|TRBV19
TGTGCCAGTAGTCATACCGGGACGGCTATAGAGACCCAGTACTTC
CASSHTGTAIETQYF
>TRBD2|few|TRBJ2-3|TRBV30
TGTGCCTGGAGTGTACTACCTAGCGGGGGAGATACGCAGTATTTT
CAWSVLPSGGDTQYF
>TRBD2|few|TRBJ2-1|TRBV10-3
TGTGCCATCAGTGACGCGGGAGGGCCTAATGAGCAGTTCTTC
CAISDAGGPNEQFF
>.|few|TRBJ2-1|TRBV7-3
TGTGCCAGCAGCCCAACGAACCTCTACAATGAGCAGTTCTTC
CASSPTNLYNEQFF
>TRBD2|few|TRBJ2-3|TRBV19
TGTGCCAGTAGTTTTCTCGGACTAGCGGGAGTAACAGATACGCAGTATTTT
CASSFLGLAGVTDTQYF
>TRBD1|.|TRBJ2-3|TRBV15
TGTGCCACCAGCAGAAACCGGGACAGGGACACAGATACGCAGTATTTT
CATSRNRDRDTDTQYF
>.|many|TRBJ2-5|TRBV20-1
TGCAGTGCTGCTCTCCGGCAGGGGGAGACCCAGTACTTC
CSAALRQGETQYF
>TRBD1|many|TRBJ2-5|TRBV11-3
TGTGCCAGCAGTTTTCCAGGGGGCCAAGAGACCCAGTACTTC
CASSFPGGQETQYF
>TRBD1|many|TRBJ1-2|TRBV10-3
TGTGCCATCAGTGAGTCGACAGGGAGCTATGGCTACACCTTC
CAISESTGSYGYTF
>.|many|TRBJ1-4|TRBV6-2/TRBV6-3
TGTGCCAGCAGAATGCAACAGGCCTCTAATGAAAAACTGTTTTTT
CASRMQQASNEKLFF
>.|.|TRBJ2-5|TRBV5-1
TGCGCCAGCAGCTTGACAGTAACCGAAGAGACCCAGTACTTC
CASSLTVTEETQYF
>TRBD2|many|TRBJ2-1|TRBV3-1
TGTGCCAGCAGCCAAGATGCGGGGGGATACAATGAGCAGTTCTTC
CASSQDAGGYNEQFF
>TRBD1|few|TRBJ2-3|TRBV30
TGTGCCTGGAGTGTACTTTGGGACAGGGGCACAGATACGCAGTATTTT
CAWSVLWDRGTDTQYF
>.|many|TRBJ1-1|TRBV6-2/TRBV6-3
TGTGCCAGCAATTCGTGGTGGAACACTGAAGCTTTCTTT
CASNSWWNTEAFF
>.|.|TRBJ1-1|TRBV6-2/TRBV6-3
TGTGCCAGCAGTTACTGGCAGGGGAACACTGAAGCTTTCTTT
CASSYWQGNTEAFF
>TRBD1|many|TRBJ1-2|TRBV3-1
TGTGCCAGCAGGGCAACAGACAGGGGAAGCGGCTACACCTTC
CASRATDRGSGYTF
>.|many|TRBJ2-1|TRBV5-1
TGCGCCAGCAGCTGGGGGGTGGGGCAGTTCTTC
CASSWGVGQFF
>TRBD1|many|TRBJ2-7|TRBV12-3/TRBV12-4
TGTGCCAGCAGTCCCCGCTATCATACAGGGGGTGGTTCGGGCGAGCAGTACTTC
CASSPRYHTGGGSGEQYF
>TRBD1|many|TRBJ1-1|TRBV5-1
TGCGCCAGCAGCTTGGATACTCAGGGGGCTGCTGAAGCTTTCTTT
CASSLDTQGAAEAFF
>.|many|TRBJ2-5|TRBV7-8
TGTGCCAGCAGCCCCCCGGGCCTGCCCAAAGAGACCCAGTACTTC
CASSPPGLPKETQYF
>TRBD2|many|TRBJ2-1|TRBV7-9
TGTGCCAGCAGCTTACCCCTAGCGGATTACAATGAGCAGTTCTTC
CASSLPLADYNEQFF
>.|many|TRBJ2-7|TRBV6-2/TRBV6-3
TGTGCCAGCAGTTACCGGACAAGATCCTACGAGCAGTACTTC
CASSYRTRSYEQYF
>.|many|TRBJ2-1|TRBV30
TGTGCCTGGAGTGAGGGATCTGGGTATGAGCAGTTCTTC
CAWSEGSGYEQFF
>TRBD1|many|TRBJ1-3|TRBV27
TGTGCCAGCAGTGCCGACAGGGGGCTTCCTGGAAACACCATATATTTT
CASSADRGLPGNTIYF